The T cell receptor (beta chain) under discussion was sequenced for a study of shared clonotypes between healthy human individuals. Sequencing was performed with immunoSEQ multiplex PCR; in TCRdb, only in-frame clones are kept and a portion is missing. The sample lists around 2.5 million clones; roughly 93% were seen once. V lost 3 bases and J lost 14, with 12 bases in between. In germline, CDR1 is SGHTA, CDR2 FQGNSA. This CDR3 contains 11 residues. The specimen was naive CD4+ T cells from PBMCs. Documented subset: CD45RA+ positively selected. This clonotype originated in a man aged 18 to 30 in good health. Some clones in this sample may be carry-over from other donors' samples. The rearrangement links TRBV7-2 to TRBJ2-3, with a weak D call TRBD1 (5 bases). Here the CDR3 DNA reads TGTGCCAGCAGCTTTCAGGGCCCCGGGTATTTT. This sequence encodes CASSFQGPGYF.